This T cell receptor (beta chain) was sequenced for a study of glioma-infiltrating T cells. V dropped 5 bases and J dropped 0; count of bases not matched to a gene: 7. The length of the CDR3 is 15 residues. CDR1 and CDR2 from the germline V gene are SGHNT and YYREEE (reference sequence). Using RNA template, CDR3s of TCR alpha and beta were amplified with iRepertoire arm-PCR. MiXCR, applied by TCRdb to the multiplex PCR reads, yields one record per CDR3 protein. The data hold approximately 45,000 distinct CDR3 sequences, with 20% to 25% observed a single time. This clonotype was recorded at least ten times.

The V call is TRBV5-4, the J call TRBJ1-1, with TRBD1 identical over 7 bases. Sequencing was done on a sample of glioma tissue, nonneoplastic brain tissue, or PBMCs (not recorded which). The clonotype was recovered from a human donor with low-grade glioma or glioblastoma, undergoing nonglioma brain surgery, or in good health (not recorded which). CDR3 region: CASRPGTALNTEAFF. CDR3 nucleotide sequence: TGTGCCAGCAGACCCGGGACAGCCCTGAACACTGAAGCTTTCTTT.